This entry is about one T cell receptor beta chain. Its matching antigen is unknown. A read error may be the cause here, since a much bigger clone is one base away. The data derive from a study of breast tumors, draining lymph nodes, adjacent tissues. Samples came from axillary lymph nodes draining the breast cancer. Findings of the study overall: The lymph node origin of tumor T cells was framed as consistent with a hypothesis, not demonstrated.

TCRdb reprocessed the multiplex PCR reads via MiXCR and lists one record per CDR3 protein. The sample consists of approximately 90,000 distinct CDR3 sequences, approximately 30% of them appearing once. The receptor's source is a female donor with breast cancer. Some clones in this sample may be carry-over from other donors' samples. The specimen sequenced was axillary lymph node tissue.

CDR3 region: CASSRLGATVLTF. The CDR3 DNA follows: TGTGCCAGCAGCCGCCTTGGGGCCACCGTCCTGACTTTC. The chain carries TRBV11-3 and TRBJ2-6, with D maybe TRBD1 (5 bases). The CDR3 has 13 residues. Germline V gives CDR1 SGHNT, CDR2 YENEEA.